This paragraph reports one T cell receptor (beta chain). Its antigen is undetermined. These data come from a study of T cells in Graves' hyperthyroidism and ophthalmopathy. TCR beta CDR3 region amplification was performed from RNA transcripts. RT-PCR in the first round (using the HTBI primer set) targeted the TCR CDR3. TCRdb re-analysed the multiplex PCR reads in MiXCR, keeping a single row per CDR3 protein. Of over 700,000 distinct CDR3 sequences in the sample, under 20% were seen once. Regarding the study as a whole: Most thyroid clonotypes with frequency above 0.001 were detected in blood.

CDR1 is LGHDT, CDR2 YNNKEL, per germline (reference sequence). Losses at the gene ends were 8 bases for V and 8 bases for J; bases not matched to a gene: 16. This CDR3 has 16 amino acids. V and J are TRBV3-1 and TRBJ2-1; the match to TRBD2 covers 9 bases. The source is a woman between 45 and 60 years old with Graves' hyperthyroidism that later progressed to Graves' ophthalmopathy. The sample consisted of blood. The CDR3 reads CASGYPAAGGGDEQFF. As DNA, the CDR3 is TGTGCCAGCGGATACCCAGCGGCGGGGGGGGGCGATGAGCAGTTCTTC.